Each of the 15 T cell receptor beta chains below was sequenced from the same sample in a study of regulatory T cells in long-lasting Graves disease. To make TCR beta libraries, researchers used iRepertoire HTBI primers and Arm-PCR of CDR3 regions. TCRdb itself ran the multiplex PCR reads through MiXCR, one entry per CDR3 protein. The repertoire holds 350,000 to 500,000 distinct CDR3 sequences, with roughly a fifth as singletons. The time point: persistent/refractory GD, antithyroid drugs over 5 years with positive TRAb. The TCR library was prepared using RNA isolated from PBMCs. The input for sequencing was peripheral blood mononuclear cells (PBMCs), taken when the disease was refractory, from a patient treated with antithyroid drugs. These receptors all come from a female donor with Graves disease.

This clonotype appeared many times. The V and J genes are TRBV28 and TRBJ1-5, with 7 bases matching TRBD1. The J segment lost 4 bases and the V segment lost 3 bases, leaving 6 bases of the junction unmatched. Germline assignment: CDR1 MDHEN and CDR2 SYDVKM. The CDR3 consists of 15 residues. CDR3 nucleotide sequence: TGTGCCAGCAGTTTGGTAGGGGGCGCTAATCAGCCCCAGCATTTT. It specifies CASSLVGGANQPQHF.

This clonotype came up many times. This chain uses TRBV10-3 with TRBJ2-7; 8 bases map to TRBD1. CDR1 is ENHRY, CDR2 SYGVKD, per germline. The CDR3 length is 13 residues. The ends lost 9 bases at V and 0 bases at J; junction bases unmatched: 4. This chain's CDR3 is CAIQGDGSYEQYF. CDR3 nucleotide sequence: TGTGCCATACAGGGGGACGGCTCCTACGAGCAGTACTTC.

The V gene is TRBV20-1, the J gene TRBJ2-7, with TRBD1 matching over 10 bases. J gave up 2 bases and V 4 bases, and 5 bases lay outside the gene matches. Per germline, CDR1 DFQATT and CDR2 SNEGSKA (reference sequence). The CDR3 runs to 14 residues. CDR3 loop: CSATGTGDTYEQYF. In DNA form, the CDR3 reads TGCAGTGCTACCGGGACAGGGGATACCTACGAGCAGTACTTC.

The chain couples TRBV27 to TRBJ2-5; no definite D call. The V end lost 0 bases, the J end lost 7 bases, and 12 bases lay between the germline ends. Per germline, CDR1 MNHEY and CDR2 SMNVEV (reference sequence). The CDR3 is 14 amino acids. The CDR3 nucleotides read TGTGCCAGCAGTTTATCTCTCGATTGGGGGACCCAGTACTTC. Translating it yields CASSLSLDWGTQYF.

As for this clonotype: One end of the junction varies from germline; a read error may be responsible. CDR3 loop: CASSPPDSLGYERYF. CDR3 sequence (DNA): TGTGCCAGCAGCCCACCGGACAGTCTGGGTTACGAGCGGTACTTC. The genes are TRBV27 and TRBJ2-7, with D perhaps TRBD1 (6 bases). Germline CDR1 is MNHEY and CDR2 is SMNVEV (reference sequence). This CDR3 has 15 residues.

This clonotype occurred many times. V and J are TRBV7-2 and TRBJ2-7, with TRBD2 identical over 10 bases. This CDR3 contains 15 residues. V dropped 1 base and J dropped 1; count of bases not matched to a gene: 1. Per germline, CDR1 SGHTA and CDR2 FQGNSA. This chain's CDR3 is CASSLELAGSYEQYF. CDR3 nucleotides: TGTGCCAGCAGCTTAGAACTAGCGGGATCCTACGAGCAGTACTTC.

At least ten counts were recorded for this clonotype. V is TRBV2 and J is TRBJ1-5; D remains unclear. Trimming left V 6 bases short and J 9 bases short, with 12 bases between. This CDR3 comprises 12 residues. Per the germline V gene, CDR1 is SNHLY and CDR2 is FYNNEI. The CDR3 reads CASRTTVSPQHF. CDR3 DNA sequence: TGTGCCAGCAGGACCACCGTTTCGCCCCAGCATTTT.

This clonotype was detected only a few times. V gene TRBV28 combines with J gene TRBJ1-2, with D tentatively TRBD1 (6 bases). Between the trimmed V and J ends, which lost 6 bases and 1 base, there was a span of 18 bases. Germline CDR1 and CDR2: MDHEN and SYDVKM. The CDR3 totals 16 residues. CDR3 loop: CASSLGAGPINYGYTF. In nucleotides, the CDR3 is TGTGCCAGCAGCTTGGGGGCCGGGCCGATTAACTATGGCTACACCTTC.

This rearrangement joins TRBV20-1 to TRBJ2-7, with 10 nucleotides matching TRBD1. CDR3 length equals 14 residues. Looked up from germline, CDR1 is DFQATT and CDR2 is SNEGSKA (reference sequence). J was trimmed by 2 bases and V by 3 bases; bases with no gene match: 4. Written as DNA, the CDR3 is TGCAGTGCTAGCCAGACAGGGGGCACCTACGAGCAGTACTTC. It translates to CSASQTGGTYEQYF.

Remarks on this clonotype: A clone one base away is much larger, so this may be a read error. CDR3 in amino acids: CASSLYAEAFF. The CDR3 nucleotides are TGTGCCAGCAGCTTGTATGCTGAAGCTTTCTTT. This rearrangement joins TRBV5-8 to TRBJ1-1; D is unresolved. Trimming took off 1 base at V and 6 bases at J, with 4 bases between the two ends. Germline values: CDR1 SGHTS, CDR2 YDEGEE. The CDR3 runs to 11 residues.

As for this clonotype: A single base is all that separates this from a far larger clone, so a read error is likely. The chain is built from TRBV12-3 or TRBV12-4 and TRBJ2-5; D may match TRBD1 or TRBD2 (5 bases each). The CDR3 contains 15 residues. V was clipped by 5 bases and J by 11 bases, with 24 bases between them. CDR3 DNA: TGTGCCAGCAGTCAAACCGACAAGGGGAGACGCGGGCAGTACTTC. It specifies CASSQTDKGRRGQYF.

This clonotype was recorded at least ten times. The V gene is TRBV20-1, the J gene TRBJ1-4, with D possibly TRBD1 on 5 matching bases. The CDR3 runs to 14 residues. Germline CDR1 DFQATT, CDR2 SNEGSKA (reference sequence). Trimming pared 2 bases from V and 4 bases from J, leaving 11 bases between. CDR3: CSARRGRVNEKLFF. The CDR3 DNA reads TGCAGTGCTAGACGAGGCAGGGTTAATGAAAAACTGTTTTTT.

This clonotype was picked up many times. CDR3 DNA: TGTGCCAGCAGTGTGGGATTAGGGCCCGGGGAGCTGTTTTTT. As protein: CASSVGLGPGELFF. The chain couples TRBV6-1 to TRBJ2-2; D not certain. V was trimmed by 4 bases and J by 6 bases, leaving 12 bases between them. Germline CDR1 is MNHNS and CDR2 is SASEGT. This CDR3 contains 14 residues.

CDR3 sequence reads: CASSSVGATHQRGYTF. The CDR3 DNA is TGTGCCAGTTCTTCGGTCGGGGCAACACATCAGCGGGGCTACACCTTC. V and J are TRBV19 and TRBJ1-2; a possible D gene is TRBD1 (5 bases). CDR1 is LNHDA, CDR2 SQIVND, per germline (reference sequence). Trimming cost V 8 bases and J 8 bases, with 27 bases left between them. This CDR3 spans 16 amino acids.

This clonotype was seen a handful of times. This rearrangement joins TRBV7-2 to TRBJ2-4; D is unresolved. The V and J ends lost 5 bases and 10 bases respectively, with 12 bases between them. Per the germline V gene, CDR1 is SGHTA and CDR2 is FQGNSA. The CDR3 extends over 12 amino acids. This CDR3 is CASSPISRIQYF. The CDR3 DNA is TGTGCCAGCAGCCCCATCTCTCGTATTCAGTACTTC.